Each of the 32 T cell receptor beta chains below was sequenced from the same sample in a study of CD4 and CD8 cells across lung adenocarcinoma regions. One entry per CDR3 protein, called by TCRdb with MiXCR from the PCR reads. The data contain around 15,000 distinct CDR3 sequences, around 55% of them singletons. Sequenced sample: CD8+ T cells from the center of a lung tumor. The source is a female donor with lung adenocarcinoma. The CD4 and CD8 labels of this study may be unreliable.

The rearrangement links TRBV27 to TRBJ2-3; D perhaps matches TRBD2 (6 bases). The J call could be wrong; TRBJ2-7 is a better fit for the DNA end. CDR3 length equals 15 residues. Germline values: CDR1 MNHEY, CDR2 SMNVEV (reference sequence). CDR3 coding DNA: TGTGCCGGGGGGTTTGGGAGCGTGGACCCAGATACGCAGTACTTC. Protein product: CAGGFGSVDPDTQYF.

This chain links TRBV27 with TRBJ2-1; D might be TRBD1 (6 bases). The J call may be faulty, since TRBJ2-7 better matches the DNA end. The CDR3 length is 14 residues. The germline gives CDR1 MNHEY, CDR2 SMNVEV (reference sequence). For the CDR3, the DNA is TGTGCCAGCAGTTTATGGCAGGGGTCCTACGAGCAGTACTTC. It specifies CASSLWQGSYEQYF.

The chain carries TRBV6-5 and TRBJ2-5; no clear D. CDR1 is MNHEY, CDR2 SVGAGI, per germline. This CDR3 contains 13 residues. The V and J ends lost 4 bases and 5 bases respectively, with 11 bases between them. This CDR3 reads CASSSGSWETQYF. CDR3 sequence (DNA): TGTGCCAGCAGTTCCGGGTCCTGGGAGACCCAGTACTTC.

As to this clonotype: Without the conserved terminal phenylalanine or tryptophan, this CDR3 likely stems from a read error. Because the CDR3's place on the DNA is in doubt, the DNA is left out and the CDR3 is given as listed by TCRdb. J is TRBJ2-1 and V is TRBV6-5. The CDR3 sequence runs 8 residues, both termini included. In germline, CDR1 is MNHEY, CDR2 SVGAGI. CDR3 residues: CASSLDYP.

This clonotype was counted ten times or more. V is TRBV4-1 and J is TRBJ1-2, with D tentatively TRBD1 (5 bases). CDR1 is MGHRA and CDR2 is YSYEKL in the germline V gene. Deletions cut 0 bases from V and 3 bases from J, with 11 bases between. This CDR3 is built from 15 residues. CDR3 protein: CASSQDFRGYYGYTF. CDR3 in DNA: TGCGCCAGCAGCCAAGATTTCCGGGGGTACTATGGCTACACCTTC.

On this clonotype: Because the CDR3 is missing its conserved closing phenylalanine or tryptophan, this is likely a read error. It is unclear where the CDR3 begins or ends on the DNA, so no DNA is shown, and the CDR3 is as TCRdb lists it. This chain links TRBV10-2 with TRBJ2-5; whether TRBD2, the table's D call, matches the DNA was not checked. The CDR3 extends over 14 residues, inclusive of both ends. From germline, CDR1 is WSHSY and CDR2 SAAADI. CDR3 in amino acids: CASSEPGPEETQHS.

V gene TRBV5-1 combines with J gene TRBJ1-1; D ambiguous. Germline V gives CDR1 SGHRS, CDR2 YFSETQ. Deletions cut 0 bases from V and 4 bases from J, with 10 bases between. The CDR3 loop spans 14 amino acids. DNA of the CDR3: TGCGCCAGCAGCTTGGAGAGCAGAGGCACTGAAGCTTTCTTT. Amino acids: CASSLESRGTEAFF.

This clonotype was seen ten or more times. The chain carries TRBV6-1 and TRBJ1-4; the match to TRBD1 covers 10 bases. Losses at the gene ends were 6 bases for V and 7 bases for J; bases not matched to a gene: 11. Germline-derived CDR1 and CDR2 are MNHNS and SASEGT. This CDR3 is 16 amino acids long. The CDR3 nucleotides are TGTGCCAGCAGGAGAGGACAGGGGGTACAAGGTGAAAAACTGTTTTTT. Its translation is CASRRGQGVQGEKLFF.

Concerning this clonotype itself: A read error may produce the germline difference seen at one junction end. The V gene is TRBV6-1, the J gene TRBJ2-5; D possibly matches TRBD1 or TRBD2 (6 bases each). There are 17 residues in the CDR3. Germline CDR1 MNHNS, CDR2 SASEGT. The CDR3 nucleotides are TGTGCCAGCAGTGCGGGGCTCGGGGGCCGTGACCAAGAGTCCCAGTACTTC. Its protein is CASSAGLGGRDQESQYF.

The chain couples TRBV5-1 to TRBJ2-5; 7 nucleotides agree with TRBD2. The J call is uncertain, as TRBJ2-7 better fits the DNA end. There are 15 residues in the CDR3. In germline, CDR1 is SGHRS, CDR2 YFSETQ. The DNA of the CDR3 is TGCGCCAGCAGCCCCGGGGCGGGGAGGGCCTACGAGCAGTACTTC. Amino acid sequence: CASSPGAGRAYEQYF.

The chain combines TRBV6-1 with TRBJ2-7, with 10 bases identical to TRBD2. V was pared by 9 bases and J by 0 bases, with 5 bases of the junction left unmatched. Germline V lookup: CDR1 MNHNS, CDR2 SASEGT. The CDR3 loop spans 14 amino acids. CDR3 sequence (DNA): TGTGCCAGTAGGACTAGCGGAAGCTCCTACGAGCAGTACTTC. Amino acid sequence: CASRTSGSSYEQYF.

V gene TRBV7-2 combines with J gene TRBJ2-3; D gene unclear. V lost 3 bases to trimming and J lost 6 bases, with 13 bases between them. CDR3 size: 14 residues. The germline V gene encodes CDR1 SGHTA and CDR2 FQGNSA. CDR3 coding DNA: TGTGCCAGCAGCTTTTCTCCAGTCTCTGATACGCAGTATTTT. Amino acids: CASSFSPVSDTQYF. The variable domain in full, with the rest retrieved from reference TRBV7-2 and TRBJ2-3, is GAGVSQSPSNKVTEKGKDVELRCDPISGHTALYWYRQSLGQGLEFLIYFQGNSAPDKSGLPSDRFSAERTGGSVSTLTIQRTQQEDSAVYLCASSFSPVSDTQYFGPGTRLTVL.

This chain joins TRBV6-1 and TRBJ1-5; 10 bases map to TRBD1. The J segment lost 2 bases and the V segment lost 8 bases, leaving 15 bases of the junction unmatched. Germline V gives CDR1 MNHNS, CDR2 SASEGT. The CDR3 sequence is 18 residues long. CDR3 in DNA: TGTGCCAGCGGAGACGCTAGGGACAGGGGTGGAGGCAATCAGCCCCAGCATTTT. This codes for CASGDARDRGGGNQPQHF.

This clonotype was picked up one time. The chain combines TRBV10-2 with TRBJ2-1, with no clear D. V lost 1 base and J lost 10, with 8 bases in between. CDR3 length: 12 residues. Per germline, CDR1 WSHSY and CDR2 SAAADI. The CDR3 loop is CASSEYSPEQFF. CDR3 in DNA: TGCGCCAGCAGTGAGTATAGCCCCGAGCAGTTCTTC.

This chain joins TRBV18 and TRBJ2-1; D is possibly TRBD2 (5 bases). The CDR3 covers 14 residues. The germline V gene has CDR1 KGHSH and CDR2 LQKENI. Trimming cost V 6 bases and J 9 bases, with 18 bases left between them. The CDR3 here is CASSSGPGRGEQFF. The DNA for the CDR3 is TGTGCCAGCTCCTCCGGGCCGGGTCGGGGTGAGCAGTTCTTC.

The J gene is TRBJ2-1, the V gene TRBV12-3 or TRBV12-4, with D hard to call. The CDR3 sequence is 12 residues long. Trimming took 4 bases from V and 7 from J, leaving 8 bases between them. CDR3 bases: TGTGCCAGCAGTTACGGCGGAAATGAGCAGTTCTTC. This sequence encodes CASSYGGNEQFF.

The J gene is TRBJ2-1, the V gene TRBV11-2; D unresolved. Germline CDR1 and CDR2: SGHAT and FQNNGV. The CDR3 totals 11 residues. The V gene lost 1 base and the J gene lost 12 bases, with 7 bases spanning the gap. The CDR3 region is CASSLAVGQFF. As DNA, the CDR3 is TGTGCCAGCAGCTTAGCGGTTGGGCAGTTCTTC.

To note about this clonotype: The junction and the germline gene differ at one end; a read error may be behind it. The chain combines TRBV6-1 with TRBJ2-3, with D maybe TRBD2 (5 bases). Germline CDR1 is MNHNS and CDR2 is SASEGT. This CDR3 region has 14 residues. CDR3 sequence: CASRERLAKNTQYF. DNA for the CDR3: TGTGCCAGCAGGGAGCGGTTAGCCAAAAATACGCAGTACTTT.

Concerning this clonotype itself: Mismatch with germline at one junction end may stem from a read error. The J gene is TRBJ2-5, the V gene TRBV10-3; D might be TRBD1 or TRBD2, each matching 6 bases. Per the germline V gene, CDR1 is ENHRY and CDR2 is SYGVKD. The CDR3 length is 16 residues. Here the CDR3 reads CAIRENGGRGADTQYF. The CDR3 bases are TGTGCCATCAGGGAGAACGGGGGCCGTGGCGCGGATACCCAGTACTTT.

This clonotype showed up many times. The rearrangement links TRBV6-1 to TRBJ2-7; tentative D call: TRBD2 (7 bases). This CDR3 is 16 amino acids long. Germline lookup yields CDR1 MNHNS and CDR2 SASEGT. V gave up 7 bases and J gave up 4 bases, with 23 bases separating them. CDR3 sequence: CASKVTPGGGAYEQYF. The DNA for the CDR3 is TGTGCCAGCAAGGTCACTCCGGGGGGCGGGGCTTACGAGCAGTACTTC.

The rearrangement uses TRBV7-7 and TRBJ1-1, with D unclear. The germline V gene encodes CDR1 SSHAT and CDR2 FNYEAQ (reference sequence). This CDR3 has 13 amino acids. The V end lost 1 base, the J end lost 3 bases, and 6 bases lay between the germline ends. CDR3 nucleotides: TGTGCCAGCAGCTTAGACGTCTACACTGAAGCTTTCTTT. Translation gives CASSLDVYTEAFF.

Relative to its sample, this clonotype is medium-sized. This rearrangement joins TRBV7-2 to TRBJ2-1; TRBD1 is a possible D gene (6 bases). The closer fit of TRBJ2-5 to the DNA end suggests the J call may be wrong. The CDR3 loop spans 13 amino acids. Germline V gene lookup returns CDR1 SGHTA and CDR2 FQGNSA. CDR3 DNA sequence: TGTGCCAGCAGCTTAGCCAGGGGAGAGACCCAGTACTTC. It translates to CASSLARGETQYF.

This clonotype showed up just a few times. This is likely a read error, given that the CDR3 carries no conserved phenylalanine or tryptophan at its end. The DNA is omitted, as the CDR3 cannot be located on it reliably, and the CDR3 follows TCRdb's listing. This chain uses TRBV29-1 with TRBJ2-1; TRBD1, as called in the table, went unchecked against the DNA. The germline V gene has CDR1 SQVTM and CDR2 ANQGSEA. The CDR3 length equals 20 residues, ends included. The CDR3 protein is CSWEIQQPPGHGGAKLCTGH.

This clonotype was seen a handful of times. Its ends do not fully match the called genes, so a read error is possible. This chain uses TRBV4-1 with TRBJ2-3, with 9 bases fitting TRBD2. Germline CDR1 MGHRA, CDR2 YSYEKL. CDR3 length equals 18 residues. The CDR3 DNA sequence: TGCGCCAGCAGCCAAGCGGGCGGGGGGGGCGGAGGCACAGAGACGCAGTACTTT. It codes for CASSQAGGGGGGTETQYF.

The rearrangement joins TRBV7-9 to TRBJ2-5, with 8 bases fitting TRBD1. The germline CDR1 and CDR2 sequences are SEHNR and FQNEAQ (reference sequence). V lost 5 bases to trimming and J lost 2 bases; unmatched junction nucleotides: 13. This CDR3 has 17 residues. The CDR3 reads CASSPFGTGLSQETQYF. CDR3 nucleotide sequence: TGTGCCAGCAGCCCCTTCGGGACAGGCCTCTCTCAAGAGACCCAGTACTTC.

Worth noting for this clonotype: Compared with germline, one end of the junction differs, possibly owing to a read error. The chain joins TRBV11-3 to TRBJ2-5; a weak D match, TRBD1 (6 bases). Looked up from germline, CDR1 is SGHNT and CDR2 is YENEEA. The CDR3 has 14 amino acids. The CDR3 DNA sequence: TGTGCCAGCAGCTCCCACAGGGCGAAAGAGCACAAGTATTTC. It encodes CASSSHRAKEHKYF.

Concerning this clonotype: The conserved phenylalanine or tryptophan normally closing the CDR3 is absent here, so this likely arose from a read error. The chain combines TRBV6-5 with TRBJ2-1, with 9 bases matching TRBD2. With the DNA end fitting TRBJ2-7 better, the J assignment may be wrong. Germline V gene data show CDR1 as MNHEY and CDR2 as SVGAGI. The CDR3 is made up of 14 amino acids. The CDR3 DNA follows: TGTGCCAGCAGTTCATCTTGGACTAGCGACGAGCAGTACTGC. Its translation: CASSSSWTSDEQYC.

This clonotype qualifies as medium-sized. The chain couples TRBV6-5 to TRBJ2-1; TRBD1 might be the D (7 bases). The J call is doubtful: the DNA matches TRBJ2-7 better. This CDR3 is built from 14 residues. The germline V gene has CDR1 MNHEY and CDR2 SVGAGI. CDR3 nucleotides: TGTGCCAGCAGTTACCAGGGGGGCCAGAACGAGCAGTACTTC. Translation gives CASSYQGGQNEQYF.

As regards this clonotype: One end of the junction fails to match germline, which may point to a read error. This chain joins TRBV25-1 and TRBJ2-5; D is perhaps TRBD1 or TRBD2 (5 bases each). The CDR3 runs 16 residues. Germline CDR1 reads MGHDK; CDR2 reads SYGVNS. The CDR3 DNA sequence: TGTGCCAGCAGGGGGTTAGGAGGCCAGGACCCAGGGACCCAGTACTTT. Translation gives CASRGLGGQDPGTQYF.

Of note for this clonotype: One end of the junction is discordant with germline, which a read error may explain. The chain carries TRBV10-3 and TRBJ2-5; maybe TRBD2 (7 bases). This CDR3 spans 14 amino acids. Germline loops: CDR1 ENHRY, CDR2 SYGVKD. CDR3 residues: CAGRGGRDQDTQYF. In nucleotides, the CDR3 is TGTGCCGGGCGCGGGGGCCGAGACCAAGACACCCAGTACTTC.

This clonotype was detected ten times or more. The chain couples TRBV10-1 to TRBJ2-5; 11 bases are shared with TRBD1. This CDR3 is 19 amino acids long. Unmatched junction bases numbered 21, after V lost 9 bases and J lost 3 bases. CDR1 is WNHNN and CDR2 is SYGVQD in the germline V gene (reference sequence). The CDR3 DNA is TGCGCCAGGAAGCCCCCACCGGGACAGGGGGGCTCTCGGAAAGAGACCCAGTACTTC. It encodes CARKPPPGQGGSRKETQYF.

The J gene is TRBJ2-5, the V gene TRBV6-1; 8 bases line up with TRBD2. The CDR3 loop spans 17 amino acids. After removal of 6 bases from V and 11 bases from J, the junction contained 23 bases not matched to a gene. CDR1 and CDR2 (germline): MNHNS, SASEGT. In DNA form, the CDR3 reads TGTGCCAGCAGCGGGGGACTAGGGGGGGGAGTCCCAGATACGCAGTACTTC. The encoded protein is CASSGGLGGGVPDTQYF.